This TCR beta chain stems from a study of PD-L1 blockade in urothelial cancer. In the study overall: Blood was analyzed 3 weeks (second dose) and 6 weeks after treatment start. Blood-derived samples held a median roughly 150,000 T cells. Study outcomes and limitations: It was durable-benefit patients whose tumor-associated blood clones expanded more at 3 weeks.

Method: immunoSEQ multiplex PCR; TCRdb's copy keeps in-frame clones and lacks some. This sample carries 30,000 or so clones, about nine tenths of them seen once, and the ten largest clones take 7.5% to 9.5%. About this clone: The antigen is undetermined.

This sample's time point: peripheral blood 6 weeks after treatment start. Locally advanced or metastatic urothelial carcinoma affected the patients. The J segment lost 6 bases and the V segment lost 5 bases, leaving 4 bases of the junction unmatched. The CDR3 has 12 amino acids. CDR1 is SGHRS, CDR2 YFSETQ, per germline. The chain joins TRBV5-1 to TRBJ2-7; TRBD2 aligns across 8 bases. Material: PBMCs, obtained around atezolizumab (anti-PD-L1) treatment. The TCR comes from a man older than 75 with urothelial cancer. CDR3 protein: CASRLAESEQYF. CDR3 in DNA: TGCGCCAGCAGACTAGCGGAGAGCGAGCAGTACTTC.